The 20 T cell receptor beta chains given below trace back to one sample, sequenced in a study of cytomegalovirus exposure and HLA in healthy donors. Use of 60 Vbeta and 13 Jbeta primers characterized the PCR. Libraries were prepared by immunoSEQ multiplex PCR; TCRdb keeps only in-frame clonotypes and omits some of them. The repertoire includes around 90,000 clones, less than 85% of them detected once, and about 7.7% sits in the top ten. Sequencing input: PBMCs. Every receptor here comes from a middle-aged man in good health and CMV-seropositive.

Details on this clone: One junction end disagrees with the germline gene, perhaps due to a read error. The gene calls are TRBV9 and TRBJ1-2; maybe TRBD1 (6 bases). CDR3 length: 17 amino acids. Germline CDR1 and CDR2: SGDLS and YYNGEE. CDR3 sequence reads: CASSANGGEGVGYGYIF. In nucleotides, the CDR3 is TGTGCCAGCAGCGCCAATGGGGGAGAGGGGGTCGGCTATGGCTACATCTTC.

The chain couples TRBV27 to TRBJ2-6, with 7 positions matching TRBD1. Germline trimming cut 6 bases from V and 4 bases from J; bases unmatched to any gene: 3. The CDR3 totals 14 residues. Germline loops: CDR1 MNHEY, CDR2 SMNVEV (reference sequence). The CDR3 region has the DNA TGTGCCAGCAGGACAGGGACAGGGGCCAACGTCCTGACTTTC. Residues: CASRTGTGANVLTF.

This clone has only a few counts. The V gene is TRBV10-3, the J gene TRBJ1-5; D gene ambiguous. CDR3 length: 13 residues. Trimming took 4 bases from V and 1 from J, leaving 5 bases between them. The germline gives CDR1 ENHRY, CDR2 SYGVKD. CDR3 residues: CAISGLSNQPQHF. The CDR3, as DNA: TGTGCCATCAGTGGACTGAGCAATCAGCCCCAGCATTTT.

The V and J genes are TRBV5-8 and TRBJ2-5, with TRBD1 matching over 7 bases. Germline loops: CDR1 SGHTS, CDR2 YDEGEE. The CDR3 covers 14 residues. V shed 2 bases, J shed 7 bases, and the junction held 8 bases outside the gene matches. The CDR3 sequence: CASSLEDSGGTQYF. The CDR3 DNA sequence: TGTGCCAGCAGCTTAGAGGACTCAGGGGGGACCCAGTACTTC.

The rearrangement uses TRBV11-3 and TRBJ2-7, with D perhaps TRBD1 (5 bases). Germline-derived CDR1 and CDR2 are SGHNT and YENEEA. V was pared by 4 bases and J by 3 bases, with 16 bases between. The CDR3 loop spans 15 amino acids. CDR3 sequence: CASSYEMGQNYEQYF. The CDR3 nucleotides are TGTGCCAGCAGCTACGAAATGGGGCAGAACTACGAGCAGTACTTC.

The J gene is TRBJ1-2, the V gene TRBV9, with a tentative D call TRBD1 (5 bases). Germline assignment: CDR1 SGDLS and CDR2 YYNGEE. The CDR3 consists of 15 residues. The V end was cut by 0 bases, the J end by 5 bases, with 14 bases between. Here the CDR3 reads CASSVEQGGEYGYTF. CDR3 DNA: TGTGCCAGCAGCGTAGAGCAGGGAGGGGAGTATGGCTACACCTTC.

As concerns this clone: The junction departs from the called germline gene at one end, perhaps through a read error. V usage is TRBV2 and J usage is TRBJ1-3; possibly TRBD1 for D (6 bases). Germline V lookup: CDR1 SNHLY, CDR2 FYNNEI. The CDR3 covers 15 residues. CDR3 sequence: CARSELARGGNTIYF. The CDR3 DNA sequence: TGTGCCCGCAGTGAGTTGGCCAGGGGCGGAAACACCATATATTTT.

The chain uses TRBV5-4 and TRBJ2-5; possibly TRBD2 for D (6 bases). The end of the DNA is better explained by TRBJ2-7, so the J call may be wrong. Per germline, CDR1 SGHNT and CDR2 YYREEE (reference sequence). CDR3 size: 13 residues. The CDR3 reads CASSPPGLYEQYF. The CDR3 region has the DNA TGTGCCAGCAGCCCCCCGGGACTGTACGAGCAGTACTTC.

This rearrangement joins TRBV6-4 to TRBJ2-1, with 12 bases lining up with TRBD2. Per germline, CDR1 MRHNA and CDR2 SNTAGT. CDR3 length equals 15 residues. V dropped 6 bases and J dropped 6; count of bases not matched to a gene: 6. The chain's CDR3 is CASSRTSGTINEQFF. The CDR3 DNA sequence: TGTGCCAGCAGCCGGACTAGCGGGACTATCAATGAGCAGTTCTTC.

The DNA for the CDR3 is TGTGCCAGCAGCCAAGGTCTCCATCAGCCCCAGCATTTT. Translated, it gives CASSQGLHQPQHF. The gene calls are TRBV4-2 and TRBJ1-5; D gene unclear. V dropped 1 base and J dropped 5 bases, with 6 bases sitting between them. The CDR3 length is 13 residues. In germline, CDR1 is LGHNA, CDR2 YNFKEQ.

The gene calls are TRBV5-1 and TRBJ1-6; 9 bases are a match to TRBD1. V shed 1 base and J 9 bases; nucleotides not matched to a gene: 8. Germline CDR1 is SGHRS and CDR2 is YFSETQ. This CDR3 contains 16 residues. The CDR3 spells CASSLSGTGPGSPLHF. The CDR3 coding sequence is TGCGCCAGCAGCTTGTCAGGGACAGGGCCGGGTTCACCCCTCCACTTT.

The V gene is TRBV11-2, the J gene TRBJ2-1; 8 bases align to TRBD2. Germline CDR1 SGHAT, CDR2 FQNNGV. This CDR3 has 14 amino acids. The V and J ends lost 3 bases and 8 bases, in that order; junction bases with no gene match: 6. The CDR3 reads CASSFKWREDEQFF. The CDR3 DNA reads TGTGCCAGCAGCTTTAAGTGGCGGGAGGATGAGCAGTTCTTC.

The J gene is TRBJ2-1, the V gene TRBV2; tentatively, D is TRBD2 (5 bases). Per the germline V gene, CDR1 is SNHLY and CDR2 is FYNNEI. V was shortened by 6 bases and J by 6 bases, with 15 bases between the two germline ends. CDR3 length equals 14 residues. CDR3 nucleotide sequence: TGTGCCAGCAGCTTTAGGGAGCCGCGCAATGAGCAGTTCTTC. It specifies CASSFREPRNEQFF.

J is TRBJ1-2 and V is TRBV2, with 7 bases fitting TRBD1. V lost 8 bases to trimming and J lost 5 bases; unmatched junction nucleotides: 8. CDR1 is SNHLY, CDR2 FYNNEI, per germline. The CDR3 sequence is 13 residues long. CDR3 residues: CASVRGPSYGYTF. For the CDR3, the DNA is TGTGCCAGCGTTAGGGGGCCATCTTATGGCTACACCTTC.

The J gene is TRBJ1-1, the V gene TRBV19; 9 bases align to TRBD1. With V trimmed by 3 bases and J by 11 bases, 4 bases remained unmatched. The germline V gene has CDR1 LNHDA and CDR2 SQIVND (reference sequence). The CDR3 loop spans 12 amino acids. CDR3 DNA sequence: TGTGCCAGTAGTATCGACAGGGGGGCGGCTTTCTTT. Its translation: CASSIDRGAAFF. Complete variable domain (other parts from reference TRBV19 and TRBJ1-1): DGGITQSPKYLFRKEGQNVTLSCEQNLNHDAMYWYRQDPGQGLRLIYYSQIVNDFQKGDIAEGYSVSREKKESFPLTVTSAQKNPTAFYLCASSIDRGAAFFGQGTRLTVV.

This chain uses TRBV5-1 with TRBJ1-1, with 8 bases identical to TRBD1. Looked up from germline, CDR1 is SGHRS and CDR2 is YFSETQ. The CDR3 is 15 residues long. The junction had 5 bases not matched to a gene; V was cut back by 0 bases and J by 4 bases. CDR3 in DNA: TGCGCCAGCAGCTTGGCGACAGGGGTGATCACTGAAGCTTTCTTT. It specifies CASSLATGVITEAFF.

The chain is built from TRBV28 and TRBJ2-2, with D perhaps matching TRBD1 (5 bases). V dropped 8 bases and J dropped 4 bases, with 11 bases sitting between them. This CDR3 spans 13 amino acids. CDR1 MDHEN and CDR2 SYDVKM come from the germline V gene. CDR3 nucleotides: TGTGCCAGCCTGGGGCCAGGCACCGGGGAGCTGTTTTTT. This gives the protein CASLGPGTGELFF.

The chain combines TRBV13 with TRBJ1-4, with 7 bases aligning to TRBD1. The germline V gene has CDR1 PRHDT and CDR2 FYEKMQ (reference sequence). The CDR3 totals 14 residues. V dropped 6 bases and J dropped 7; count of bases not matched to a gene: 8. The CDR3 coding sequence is TGTGCCAGCAGTACAACAGGGGTTGGTGAAAAACTGTTTTTT. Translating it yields CASSTTGVGEKLFF.

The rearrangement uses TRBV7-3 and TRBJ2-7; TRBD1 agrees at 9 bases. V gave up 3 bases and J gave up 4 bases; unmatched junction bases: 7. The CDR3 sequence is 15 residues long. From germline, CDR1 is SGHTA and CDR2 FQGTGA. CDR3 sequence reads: CASSFSGTGPYEQYF. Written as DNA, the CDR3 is TGTGCCAGCAGCTTCTCCGGGACAGGGCCGTACGAGCAGTACTTC.

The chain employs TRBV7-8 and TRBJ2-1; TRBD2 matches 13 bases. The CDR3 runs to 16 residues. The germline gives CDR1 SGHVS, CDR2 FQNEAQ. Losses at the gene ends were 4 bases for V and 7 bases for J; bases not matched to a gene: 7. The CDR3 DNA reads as TGTGCCAGCAGCTCCGATAGGACTAGCGGGAGTAATGAGCAGTTCTTC. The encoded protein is CASSSDRTSGSNEQFF.